The present TCR beta chain was sequenced within a study of OX40 agonist ivuxolimab in advanced cancers. Study-wide results and caveats: Both CD4+ and CD8+ T cell populations in blood had undergone clonal expansion by week 6 at 0.1 to 3.0 mg/kg.

Measured with immunoSEQ multiplex PCR; TCRdb has only the in-frame clones, and not every one. The table has under 85,000 clones, less than 90% seen once. A word on this clone: Antigen unknown.

V was pared by 5 bases and J by 5 bases, with 18 bases between. This CDR3 has 15 residues. The V gene's germline CDR1 is MNHEY and CDR2 SVGAGI. This specimen consisted of CD4+ or CD8+ T cells sorted from blood, obtained in a trial of the OX40 agonist ivuxolimab. The sequence was collected from an adult with an advanced solid tumor such as melanoma, head and neck, liver or kidney cancer. This rearrangement joins TRBV6-5 to TRBJ1-1, with no clear D. Written as DNA, the CDR3 is TGTGCCAGCAGTCTGACCGGCTTGTCATCAACTGAAGCTTTCTTT. Its protein is CASSLTGLSSTEAFF.